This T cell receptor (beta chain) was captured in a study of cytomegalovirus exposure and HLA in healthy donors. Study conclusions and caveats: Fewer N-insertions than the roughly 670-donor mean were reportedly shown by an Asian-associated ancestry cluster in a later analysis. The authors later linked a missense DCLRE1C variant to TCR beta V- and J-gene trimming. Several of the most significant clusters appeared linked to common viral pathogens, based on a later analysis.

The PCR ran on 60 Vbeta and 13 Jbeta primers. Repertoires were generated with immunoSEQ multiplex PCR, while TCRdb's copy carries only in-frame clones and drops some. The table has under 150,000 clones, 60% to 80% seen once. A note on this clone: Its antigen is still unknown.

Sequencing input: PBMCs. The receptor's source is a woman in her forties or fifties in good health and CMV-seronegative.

CDR3 amino acids: CASGTGANEKLFF. The CDR3 nucleotides read TGTGCCAGCGGGACAGGGGCTAATGAAAAACTGTTTTTT. This chain joins TRBV28 and TRBJ1-4; TRBD1 agrees at 10 bases. V gave up 8 bases and J gave up 3 bases; unmatched junction bases: 0. CDR1 and CDR2 (germline): MDHEN, SYDVKM. The CDR3 is made up of 13 amino acids. Using reference TRBV28 and TRBJ1-4 for the parts outside the CDR3, the full variable domain is DVKVTQSSRYLVKRTGEKVFLECVQDMDHENMFWYRQDPGLGLRLIYFSYDVKMKEKGDIPEGYSVSREKKERFSLILESASTNQTSMYLCASGTGANEKLFFGSGTQLSVL.